One sample yielded the 8 T cell receptor beta chains listed below, sequenced in a study of blood T cell repertoires in COVID-19. The assay was immunoSEQ multiplex PCR, and TCRdb's table has in-frame clones only and misses some. The sample holds about 88,000 clones, 75% to 90% seen once. Sequenced material: peripheral blood. Every receptor here comes from a male donor with acute or convalescent COVID-19.

The rearrangement uses TRBV2 and TRBJ2-7, with D hard to call. Germline loops: CDR1 SNHLY, CDR2 FYNNEI. V lost 2 bases, J lost 6 bases, and 5 bases lay in between. The CDR3 runs to 11 residues. CDR3 loop: CASSEPIEQYF. For the CDR3, the DNA is TGTGCCAGCAGTGAACCAATCGAGCAGTACTTC.

This chain links TRBV6-5 with TRBJ2-7; D gene unclear. V lost 5 bases to trimming and J lost 7 bases, with 12 bases between them. Per germline, CDR1 MNHEY and CDR2 SVGAGI. The CDR3 consists of 12 residues. CDR3 nucleotide sequence: TGTGCCAGCAGTACCGCTCGCGAAGAGCAGTACTTC. Its protein is CASSTAREEQYF.

The chain carries TRBV7-9 and TRBJ2-4, with a weak D call TRBD1 (5 bases). Germline assignment: CDR1 SEHNR and CDR2 FQNEAQ (reference sequence). V lost 3 bases, J lost 3 bases, and 18 bases lay in between. This CDR3 is 17 amino acids long. This CDR3 is CASSLDLPGHGKNIQYF. For the CDR3, the DNA is TGTGCCAGCAGCTTGGATCTGCCAGGACACGGCAAAAACATTCAGTACTTC.

This clone was detected only once. The chain employs TRBV6-5 and TRBJ1-1; D is ambiguous. The CDR3 loop spans 13 amino acids. The V end was cut by 7 bases, the J end by 0 bases, with 9 bases between. Germline assignment: CDR1 MNHEY and CDR2 SVGAGI. The CDR3 loop reads CASTLLLNTEAFF. CDR3 DNA sequence: TGTGCCAGCACCCTACTACTGAACACTGAAGCTTTCTTT.

The V and J genes are TRBV21-1 and TRBJ1-1; TRBD1 is taken as the D call from the table, unchecked against the DNA. TRBV21-1 is an annotated pseudogene. The CDR3 runs to 17 residues. This chain's CDR3 is CASRPRPGQGLNTEAFF. CDR3 sequence (DNA): TGTGCCAGCCGACCTCGGCCGGGACAGGGACTTAACACTGAAGCTTTCTTT.

The chain carries TRBV28 and TRBJ1-5; no clear D. V shed 4 bases and J shed 0 bases, with 13 bases lying between them. CDR1 and CDR2 (germline): MDHEN, SYDVKM. There are 16 residues in the CDR3. The chain's CDR3 is CASSSNPAYSNQPQHF. DNA for the CDR3: TGTGCCAGCAGTTCCAACCCCGCGTATAGCAATCAGCCCCAGCATTTT.

This clone was seen once. The chain uses TRBV27 and TRBJ2-7, with 7 bases lining up with TRBD2. This CDR3 has 15 amino acids. Germline V gene data show CDR1 as MNHEY and CDR2 as SMNVEV (reference sequence). After removal of 3 bases from V and 2 bases from J, the junction contained 7 bases not matched to a gene. CDR3 region: CASSLGGGFTYEQYF. CDR3 DNA sequence: TGTGCCAGCAGTTTGGGGGGAGGGTTCACCTACGAGCAGTACTTC.

The rearrangement uses TRBV7-2 and TRBJ2-1; 10 nucleotides line up with TRBD2. After removal of 5 bases from V and 4 bases from J, the junction contained 5 bases not matched to a gene. CDR1 is SGHTA, CDR2 FQGNSA, per germline. CDR3 length equals 15 residues. This CDR3 is CASSERGGPYNEQFF. The CDR3, as DNA: TGTGCCAGCAGCGAGCGGGGGGGCCCATACAATGAGCAGTTCTTC.